This TCR beta chain appears in the sequencing data of a study of T cells after yellow fever vaccination. This clonotype was picked up one time. The CDR3 has 17 residues. Germline CDR1 and CDR2: MNHEY and SVGAGI. The ends were cut back, 2 bases at V and 0 bases at J, with 11 bases in the middle. MiXCR, applied by TCRdb to the 5' RACE reads, yields one record per CDR3 protein. The sample lists fewer than 650,000 distinct CDR3 sequences, less than 25% occurring once. The V gene is TRBV6-5, the J gene TRBJ1-6; no clear D. The specimen comprised PBMCs, sampled about 20 days after the first yellow fever vaccination. This TCR was sampled from a man aged 18 to 35 who received the YFV17D yellow fever vaccine. CDR3 DNA sequence: TGTGCCAGCAGTTACCTCGGAGGGAGCTCCTATAATTCACCCCTCCACTTT. Residues: CASSYLGGSSYNSPLHF.